The text below deals with one T cell receptor beta chain. Its target is not known. This sample is part of a study of OX40 agonist ivuxolimab in advanced cancers. In the study overall: At approximately 83% male, the cohort had a mean age of 60 years, ranging from roughly 20 to 79. Prior checkpoint blockade (anti-PD-1, anti-PD-L1 or anti-CTLA-4) was permitted; approximately 41% had it.

General study findings and limits: Averaging showed that CD8+ T cells had more expanded clones than CD4+ did.

The assay was immunoSEQ multiplex PCR, and TCRdb's table has in-frame clones only and misses some. The table shows approximately 22,000 clones, with 70% to 85% occurring only once. Germline-derived CDR1 and CDR2 are SGHTA and FQGNSA. V dropped 5 bases and J dropped 10 bases, with 21 bases sitting between them. The CDR3 is 15 residues long. Blood sampling was done at baseline, cycle 4 day 1, and cycle 7 day 1. The sequenced sample was CD4+ or CD8+ T cells sorted from blood, obtained in a trial of the OX40 agonist ivuxolimab. The J gene is TRBJ2-1, the V gene TRBV7-2; D may correspond to TRBD1 or TRBD2 (5 bases each). This clonotype originated in an adult with an advanced solid tumor such as melanoma, head and neck, liver or kidney cancer. CDR3 region: CASSPRGAWGGEQFF. CDR3 DNA sequence: TGTGCCAGCAGCCCCCGGGGCGCGTGGGGTGGCGAGCAGTTCTTC. Supplemented by reference TRBV7-2 and TRBJ2-1, the full variable domain reads GAGVSQSPSNKVTEKGKDVELRCDPISGHTALYWYRQSLGQGLEFLIYFQGNSAPDKSGLPSDRFSAERTGGSVSTLTIQRTQQEDSAVYLCASSPRGAWGGEQFFGPGTRLTVL.